This T cell receptor beta chain was recovered during a study of T cells in Graves' hyperthyroidism and ophthalmopathy. This clonotype was counted only a few times. The TCR beta CDR3 regions underwent amplification using RNA transcripts as the source. Initially, a first-round RT-PCR of the TCR CDR3 employed the HTBI primer set. TCRdb used MiXCR to reprocess the multiplex PCR reads, holding one entry per CDR3 protein. The sample has about 320,000 distinct CDR3 sequences, 16% seen once. Germline CDR1 is ENHRY and CDR2 is SYGVKD. The length of the CDR3 is 13 residues. V was clipped by 1 base and J by 7 bases, with 8 bases between them.

The TCR sequence derives from a man aged 25-40 years with Graves' hyperthyroidism. The chain couples TRBV10-3 to TRBJ2-1; no clear D. The sample consisted of blood. CDR3 DNA sequence: TGTGCCATCAGTGAGTGGAACACGAATGAGCAGTTCTTC. Translated, it gives CAISEWNTNEQFF.